The rows below give T cell receptor beta chains drawn from one sample of a study of TIL therapy for anti-PD-1-resistant metastatic lung cancer. Some clones are missing from TCRdb's copy, which holds only in-frame ones; the method was immunoSEQ multiplex PCR. The data show over 6,000 clones, about 66% seen once. The sequences come from tumor tissue, collected at baseline. These receptors came from a person aged 25 to 79 with non-small cell lung cancer. The CDR3 runs from the conserved cysteine through the conserved F or W. Each record gives: V gene, J gene, CDR3 protein.

>TRBV10-2|TRBJ2-2
CATGTSGDAGELFF
>TRBV6-1|TRBJ2-7
CASSGGSLATPAYEQYF
>TRBV30|TRBJ2-7
CAWSSVRGLYEQYF
>TRBV6-5|TRBJ1-1
CASSYWGRVTEAFF
>TRBV5-1|TRBJ2-4
CASSWGGQVPAKNIQYF
>TRBV14|TRBJ2-5
CASSPRYTVLAETQYF
>TRBV7-9|TRBJ2-1
CASSLITGGSYNEQFF
>TRBV7-9|TRBJ1-3
CASSKGVLGNTIYF
>TRBV4-3|TRBJ1-2
CASRFSGAPGYTF
>TRBV5-4|TRBJ1-1
CASSLRGTEAFF
>TRBV7-8|TRBJ2-2
CASSPGQAYTGELFF
>TRBV3-1/TRBV3-2|TRBJ2-5
CASSPSGVKETQYF
>TRBV13|TRBJ1-5
CASSLRGGNQPQHF
>TRBV4-3|TRBJ2-1
CASSPPDRGPYNEQFF
>TRBV20-1|TRBJ2-3
CSASSAAGADTQYF
>TRBV7-8|TRBJ2-5
CASSRRGTQYF
>TRBV5-1|TRBJ2-2
CATKGTGGRELFF
>TRBV5-4|TRBJ1-3
CASSRDFSGNTIYF
>TRBV5-6|TRBJ2-2
CASSLPDRDTGELFF
>TRBV5-1|TRBJ2-3
CASSLMDRVLDTQYF
>TRBV5-1|TRBJ1-1
CASSWGTGLNTEAFF
>TRBV7-9|TRBJ2-5
CASSLRSDYETQYF
>TRBV7-3|TRBJ1-1
CASSQGTGASNTEAFF
>TRBV12-5|TRBJ2-1
CASGLLPNEQFF
>TRBV29-1|TRBJ2-1
CSVSGQRSYNEQFF
>TRBV5-4|TRBJ2-7
CASSFLGSSYEQYF
>TRBV10-2|TRBJ2-5
CASSEFTETQYF
>TRBV6-2/TRBV6-3|TRBJ1-2
CASSYDRGDYGYTF
>TRBV12-5|TRBJ2-5
CASGPRTSVQETQYF
>TRBV9|TRBJ1-1
CASSVTTGLNTEAFF
>TRBV18|TRBJ2-2
CASSLQGVANTGELFF
>TRBV25-1|TRBJ1-1
CASSESGRGTTEAFF